This entry lists 5 T cell receptor beta chains sequenced from one sample in a study of T cells and Merkel cell carcinoma outcomes. Method: immunoSEQ multiplex PCR; TCRdb's copy keeps in-frame clones and lacks some. The table has 5,000 or so clones, around 83% seen once; the top ten hold 5.2%. Sequencing used tumor tissue from Merkel cell carcinoma. These receptors came from a human donor with Merkel cell carcinoma.

This rearrangement joins TRBV10-3 to TRBJ1-1, with 8 bases that match TRBD1. Looked up from germline, CDR1 is ENHRY and CDR2 is SYGVKD. This CDR3 has 13 residues. The V gene end was trimmed by 7 bases and the J gene end by 4 bases; junction bases not matched to a gene: 5. CDR3 sequence (DNA): TGTGCCATCACCGACAGGGGCGGCACTGAAGCTTTCTTT. Translation gives CAITDRGGTEAFF.

This chain uses TRBV6-6 with TRBJ2-7; TRBD1 matches 8 bases. The ends lost 5 bases at V and 5 bases at J; junction bases unmatched: 5. The CDR3 has 13 residues. CDR1 is MNHNY and CDR2 is SVGAGI in the germline V gene (reference sequence). The CDR3 here is CASSDRTGNEQYF. The CDR3 coding sequence is TGTGCCAGCAGTGACCGGACAGGGAACGAGCAGTACTTC.

This clone has only a few counts. The J gene is TRBJ2-1, the V gene TRBV4-1; 8 bases line up with TRBD2. V shed 5 bases, J shed 8 bases, and the junction held 14 bases outside the gene matches. Germline V CDR1 and CDR2: MGHRA, YSYEKL. This CDR3 spans 16 amino acids. This CDR3 is CASSVGPGLDAHEQFF. For the CDR3, the DNA is TGCGCCAGCAGCGTAGGTCCGGGACTAGACGCCCATGAGCAGTTCTTC.

This clone was seen once. The J gene is TRBJ1-1, the V gene TRBV4-1; 8 nucleotides line up with TRBD1. After removal of 1 base from V and 1 base from J, the junction contained 5 bases not matched to a gene. The germline CDR1 and CDR2 sequences are MGHRA and YSYEKL. The CDR3 totals 16 residues. CDR3 region: CASSQAGGSGNTEAFF. CDR3 sequence (DNA): TGCGCCAGCAGCCAAGCAGGGGGCTCGGGGAACACTGAAGCTTTCTTT.

This clone is labeled as large (0.1 to 1%). The chain uses TRBV4-1 and TRBJ2-5; 12 positions agree with TRBD2. The CDR3 is 17 residues long. Germline V gene sequence: CDR1 MGHRA, CDR2 YSYEKL. J was trimmed by 4 bases and V by 0 bases; bases with no gene match: 6. CDR3 DNA: TGCGCCAGCAGCCAAGACGGGCTAGCGGGAGGGCCAGAGACCCAGTACTTC. This encodes CASSQDGLAGGPETQYF.